The 18 T cell receptor beta chains listed next were all sequenced from one sample in a study of cytomegalovirus exposure and HLA in healthy donors. The primer mix had 60 Vbeta and 13 Jbeta primers. The assay was immunoSEQ multiplex PCR, and TCRdb's table has in-frame clones only and misses some. This sample has a few hundred thousand clones, with over 75% found just once. The material sequenced was PBMCs. The receptors shown here come from a man between 18 and 29 years old in good health and CMV-seronegative.

The chain carries TRBV7-2 and TRBJ1-6, with a tentative D call TRBD1 (6 bases). Per the germline V gene, CDR1 is SGHTA and CDR2 is FQGNSA. This CDR3 contains 16 residues. V lost 2 bases and J 7 bases, leaving 15 bases between the germline ends. CDR3 protein: CASSLSSGGLNSPLHF. Here the CDR3 DNA reads TGTGCCAGCAGCTTAAGTTCGGGGGGGCTCAATTCACCCCTCCACTTT.

V is TRBV2 and J is TRBJ1-5; weak D call: TRBD1 (5 bases). The germline V gene has CDR1 SNHLY and CDR2 FYNNEI. This CDR3 comprises 17 residues. V dropped 3 bases and J dropped 3 bases, with 18 bases sitting between them. The CDR3 nucleotides are TGTGCCAGCAGTGACTTGGGCGGGGGGGTCGTCAATCAGCCCCAGCATTTT. Translated: CASSDLGGGVVNQPQHF.

The chain recombines TRBV7-2 with TRBJ1-5; 8 bases fit TRBD1. Trimming at V came to 8 bases and at J to 5 bases, leaving 8 bases not matched to a gene. The CDR3 covers 14 residues. CDR1 is SGHTA, CDR2 FQGNSA, per germline. The CDR3 nucleotides read TGTGCCAGCGCCCTACAGGGGGTTGATCAGCCCCAGCATTTT. Translated: CASALQGVDQPQHF. Combining the CDR3 with reference TRBV7-2 and TRBJ1-5 gives the whole variable domain GAGVSQSPSNKVTEKGKDVELRCDPISGHTALYWYRQSLGQGLEFLIYFQGNSAPDKSGLPSDRFSAERTGGSVSTLTIQRTQQEDSAVYLCASALQGVDQPQHFGDGTRLSIL.

This clone was detected once. This chain uses TRBV5-8 with TRBJ1-5; 7 bases map to TRBD1. In germline, CDR1 is SGHTS, CDR2 YDEGEE. V gave up 4 bases and J gave up 1 base; unmatched junction bases: 11. CDR3 size: 17 residues. CDR3 DNA: TGTGCCAGCAGCGTGCAACAGGGGCTCCTCAGCAATCAGCCCCAGCATTTT. It translates to CASSVQQGLLSNQPQHF.

J is TRBJ1-1 and V is TRBV18; 10 bases agree with TRBD1. The CDR3 totals 20 residues. The V and J ends lost 4 bases and 1 base, in that order; junction bases with no gene match: 18. Germline loops: CDR1 KGHSH, CDR2 LQKENI. Here the CDR3 reads CASSQLTGQGTTPRNTEAFF. The CDR3 DNA follows: TGTGCCAGCTCACAACTCACGGGACAGGGGACAACTCCGAGGAACACTGAAGCTTTCTTT.

The chain recombines TRBV6-5 with TRBJ1-6; D uncertain. CDR1 and CDR2 from the germline V gene are MNHEY and SVGAGI. CDR3 size: 15 residues. V was trimmed by 6 bases and J by 5 bases, leaving 14 bases between them. DNA of the CDR3: TGTGCCAGCAGACCCGGGGTTCTCGATAATTCACCCCTCCACTTT. Its protein is CASRPGVLDNSPLHF.

J is TRBJ2-3 and V is TRBV6-4; D perhaps matches TRBD1 (5 bases). The V and J ends lost 3 bases and 3 bases respectively, with 10 bases between them. The germline gives CDR1 MRHNA, CDR2 SNTAGT. The CDR3 totals 14 residues. The CDR3 spells CASSEGRVTDTQYF. The CDR3 DNA reads as TGTGCCAGCAGTGAGGGCAGGGTGACAGATACGCAGTATTTT.

V gene TRBV15 combines with J gene TRBJ2-1; possibly TRBD2 for D (5 bases). The CDR3 spans 13 residues. Trimming took off 8 bases at V and 6 bases at J, with 14 bases between the two ends. Germline V CDR1 and CDR2: LNHNV, YYDKDF (reference sequence). CDR3 sequence reads: CATHQLGSNEQFF. The CDR3 nucleotides read TGTGCCACCCATCAACTAGGATCCAATGAGCAGTTCTTC.

J is TRBJ1-5 and V is TRBV27; maybe TRBD1 (5 bases). The V end lost 3 bases, the J end lost 0 bases, and 9 bases lay between the germline ends. The CDR3 covers 15 residues. The germline V gene encodes CDR1 MNHEY and CDR2 SMNVEV (reference sequence). The CDR3 sequence: CASSFRGNSNQPQHF. In nucleotides, the CDR3 is TGTGCCAGCAGTTTCCGGGGGAATAGCAATCAGCCCCAGCATTTT.

This chain uses TRBV9 with TRBJ2-7; TRBD1 might be the D (5 bases). In germline, CDR1 is SGDLS, CDR2 YYNGEE. This CDR3 is 14 amino acids long. Trimming cost V 4 bases and J 5 bases, with 16 bases left between them. CDR3 region: CASSLTDVFHEQYF. For the CDR3, the DNA is TGTGCCAGCAGCCTGACAGATGTTTTCCACGAGCAGTACTTC.

The J gene is TRBJ2-1, the V gene TRBV5-1; D is possibly TRBD2 (5 bases). With 1 base removed from V and 8 bases from J, the gap between germline ends came to 13 bases. Looked up from germline, CDR1 is SGHRS and CDR2 is YFSETQ. The CDR3 has 14 amino acids. The CDR3 coding sequence is TGCGCCAGCAGCTTGCCTCTGCTGCGGGATGAGCAGTTCTTC. Amino acid sequence: CASSLPLLRDEQFF. Complete variable domain (other parts from reference TRBV5-1 and TRBJ2-1): KAGVTQTPRYLIKTRGQQVTLSCSPISGHRSVSWYQQTPGQGLQFLFEYFSETQRNKGNFPGRFSGRQFSNSRSEMNVSTLELGDSALYLCASSLPLLRDEQFFGPGTRLTVL.

The V gene is TRBV28, the J gene TRBJ2-7, with a possible D match to TRBD2 (6 bases). This CDR3 has 13 residues. Germline-derived CDR1 and CDR2 are MDHEN and SYDVKM. Deletions cut 9 bases from V and 0 bases from J, with 12 bases between. The CDR3 here is CASVSGFSYEQYF. DNA for the CDR3: TGTGCCAGTGTAAGCGGGTTCTCCTACGAGCAGTACTTC.

The V and J genes are TRBV2 and TRBJ1-5; no reliable D call. V shed 6 bases and J shed 4 bases, with 13 bases lying between them. CDR1 and CDR2 from the germline V gene are SNHLY and FYNNEI. The CDR3 is 14 residues long. The CDR3 is CASRQETRNQPQHF. CDR3 in DNA: TGTGCCAGCAGGCAGGAAACCCGGAATCAGCCCCAGCATTTT.

This clone was detected only a few times. The chain has TRBV2 and TRBJ1-1; no clear D. The CDR3 is made up of 15 amino acids. Germline loops: CDR1 SNHLY, CDR2 FYNNEI. Trimming cost V 6 bases and J 1 base, with 15 bases left between them. The CDR3 here is CASRTLRRENTEAFF. CDR3 in DNA: TGTGCCAGCAGAACCCTTCGTCGGGAGAACACTGAAGCTTTCTTT.

The count of this clone is one. This sequence joins TRBV28 and TRBJ1-1, with TRBD1 as a possible D gene (6 bases). Trimming shortened V by 5 bases and J by 10 bases, and 20 bases separated the two germline ends. The CDR3 consists of 14 residues. Germline V CDR1 and CDR2: MDHEN, SYDVKM. The CDR3 sequence is CASSQLPGVGGAFF. For the CDR3, the DNA is TGTGCCAGCAGTCAATTACCAGGGGTTGGGGGAGCTTTCTTT.

The chain employs TRBV11-2 and TRBJ2-5; TRBD2 matches at 8 bases. CDR1 is SGHAT, CDR2 FQNNGV, per germline. After removal of 0 bases from V and 14 bases from J, the junction contained 5 bases not matched to a gene. The CDR3 runs to 12 residues. CDR3 DNA sequence: TGTGCCAGCAGCTTAGAGGGACTAGTAGGATACTTC. The encoded protein is CASSLEGLVGYF. The full variable domain, with the rest looked up from reference TRBV11-2 and TRBJ2-5, is EAGVAQSPRYKIIEKRQSVAFWCNPISGHATLYWYQQILGQGPKLLIQFQNNGVVDDSQLPKDRFSAERLKGVDSTLKIQPAKLEDSAVYLCASSLEGLVGYFGPGTRLLVL.

V gene TRBV30 combines with J gene TRBJ1-1; D gene uncertain. The V gene's germline CDR1 is GTSNPN and CDR2 SVGIG (reference sequence). The CDR3 extends over 15 amino acids. V was trimmed by 4 bases and J by 1 base, leaving 16 bases between them. The CDR3 sequence: CAWNIHLSGNTEAFF. The CDR3 coding sequence is TGTGCCTGGAACATCCACCTTTCGGGGAACACTGAAGCTTTCTTT.

V usage is TRBV7-9 and J usage is TRBJ2-7, with 11 positions matching TRBD2. Trimming at V came to 5 bases and at J to 2 bases, leaving 5 bases not matched to a gene. The germline V gene has CDR1 SEHNR and CDR2 FQNEAQ (reference sequence). The CDR3 loop spans 15 amino acids. CDR3 in amino acids: CASSDTSGSPYEQYF. The CDR3 DNA is TGTGCCAGCAGCGATACTAGCGGGAGTCCCTACGAGCAGTACTTC.